One and the same sample provided the 7 T cell receptor beta chains below, sequenced in a study of blood T cell repertoires in COVID-19. Data came from immunoSEQ multiplex PCR; TCRdb stores just in-frame clones and leaves some out. The sample includes 250,000 to 350,000 clones, approximately 90% of them seen just once. The sequencing sample was made of peripheral blood. All receptors come from a man under 40 with acute or convalescent COVID-19.

This clone was found once. The chain is built from TRBV27 and TRBJ2-1; D remains unclear. V lost 8 bases and J 8 bases, leaving 16 bases between the germline ends. The CDR3 covers 13 residues. CDR1 is MNHEY and CDR2 is SMNVEV in the germline V gene (reference sequence). The CDR3 here is CASLRVLGDEQFF. For the CDR3, the DNA is TGTGCCAGCCTTAGAGTCCTAGGAGATGAGCAGTTCTTC.

The V and J genes are TRBV11-2 and TRBJ2-3, with TRBD1 matching 8 bases. CDR3 length: 15 amino acids. V lost 5 bases and J lost 0; bases outside the gene matches: 4. In germline, CDR1 is SGHAT, CDR2 FQNNGV. The CDR3 region has the DNA TGTGCCAGCAGCCGACAGGGGTCTAGCACAGATACGCAGTATTTT. The encoded protein is CASSRQGSSTDTQYF.

Worth noting for this clone: Distinct nucleotide sequences in the sample also encode this CDR3. The chain recombines TRBV7-3 with TRBJ2-3; 8 bases agree with TRBD2. The CDR3 spans 14 residues. CDR1 and CDR2 from the germline V gene are SGHTA and FQGTGA. Trimming removed 2 bases from V and 4 bases from J; junction bases left unmatched: 2. CDR3 amino acids: CASSLGTSADTQYF. CDR3 DNA sequence: TGTGCCAGCAGCTTAGGGACTAGTGCAGATACGCAGTATTTT.

The rearrangement joins TRBV20-1 to TRBJ1-2; a possible D gene is TRBD1 (5 bases). Germline CDR1 DFQATT, CDR2 SNEGSKA (reference sequence). The V and J ends lost 3 bases and 4 bases respectively, with 6 bases between them. CDR3 length equals 11 residues. The CDR3 here is CSASQGYGYTF. The CDR3 DNA reads TGCAGTGCTAGTCAGGGCTATGGCTACACCTTC.

The J gene is TRBJ1-5, the V gene TRBV7-9; 7 nucleotides match TRBD1. The CDR3 runs to 12 residues. V lost 9 bases and J lost 6; bases outside the gene matches: 5. Germline V gives CDR1 SEHNR, CDR2 FQNEAQ (reference sequence). The CDR3 DNA is TGTGCCAGTTCACAGGGGACTCAGCCCCAGCATTTT. Its protein is CASSQGTQPQHF.

The rearrangement links TRBV28 to TRBJ1-4, with a tentative D call TRBD1 (6 bases). V was cut by 4 bases and J by 8 bases, with 11 bases left in between. CDR1 is MDHEN, CDR2 SYDVKM, per germline. CDR3 length: 13 residues. The CDR3 DNA reads TGTGCCAGCAGTTCAGGGGTGCGGGAAAAACTGTTTTTT. Amino acids: CASSSGVREKLFF.

The rearrangement uses TRBV7-2 and TRBJ1-3, with D possibly matching TRBD1 (6 bases). The CDR3 length is 16 residues. Trimming removed 3 bases from V and 5 bases from J, with 17 bases in between. Looked up from germline, CDR1 is SGHTA and CDR2 is FQGNSA. In nucleotides, the CDR3 is TGTGCCAGCAGCTTTAGGGGGAAGGGAACCAGAAACACCATATATTTT. This encodes CASSFRGKGTRNTIYF.